These 26 T cell receptor beta chains originate from one sample sequenced in a study of blood T cell repertoires in COVID-19. Assay used: immunoSEQ multiplex PCR; TCRdb lists only in-frame clones, some missing. This table holds 140,000 to 150,000 clones, roughly 80% found once. The sample consisted of PBMCs or T cells enriched from blood (not recorded which). The receptors were sampled from a woman in her forties who had recovered from COVID-19.

This clone came up a few times. This chain joins TRBV13 and TRBJ2-6; D possibly corresponds to TRBD2 (6 bases). V lost 2 bases, J lost 1 base, and 15 bases lay in between. The CDR3 length is 18 residues. CDR1 and CDR2 (germline): PRHDT, FYEKMQ (reference sequence). CDR3 region: CASSLPGAGRSGANVLTF. The CDR3 DNA sequence: TGTGCCAGCAGCTTACCTGGGGCAGGGAGGTCTGGGGCCAACGTCCTGACTTTC.

The sample holds a few counts of this clone. This chain uses TRBV6-1 with TRBJ1-2, with 8 bases matching TRBD1. The CDR3 runs 15 residues. The ends lost 1 base at V and 6 bases at J; junction bases unmatched: 7. Germline CDR1 and CDR2: MNHNS and SASEGT. The CDR3 sequence: CASSEETGGSDGYTF. The CDR3 region has the DNA TGTGCCAGCAGTGAAGAAACAGGGGGAAGTGATGGCTACACCTTC.

The chain uses TRBV5-5 and TRBJ2-1; TRBD2 aligns across 9 bases. This CDR3 is 16 amino acids long. Germline V CDR1 and CDR2: SGHKS, YYEKEE (reference sequence). V dropped 0 bases and J dropped 3; count of bases not matched to a gene: 4. The CDR3 loop reads CASSLDSGGIYNEQFF. The CDR3 DNA reads as TGTGCCAGCAGCTTGGATAGCGGGGGCATCTACAATGAGCAGTTCTTC.

The chain combines TRBV30 with TRBJ2-7; TRBD1 matches at 7 bases. Trimming removed 3 bases from V and 0 bases from J; junction bases left unmatched: 8. CDR1 and CDR2 from the germline V gene are GTSNPN and SVGIG (reference sequence). The CDR3 is 15 amino acids. The CDR3 region is CAWRTGTSSSYEQYF. The CDR3 DNA sequence: TGTGCCTGGAGGACAGGGACCTCCAGCTCCTACGAGCAGTACTTC.

The V call is TRBV4-1, the J call TRBJ1-1; D is ambiguous. This CDR3 region has 15 residues. Trimming took 1 base from V and 1 from J, leaving 10 bases between them. Germline CDR1 is MGHRA and CDR2 is YSYEKL. The DNA of the CDR3 is TGCGCCAGCAGCCAAGTGTGGGAGGCGAACACTGAAGCTTTCTTT. Encoded protein: CASSQVWEANTEAFF.

The rearrangement uses TRBV29-1 and TRBJ2-7; a weak D match, TRBD1 (6 bases). From germline, CDR1 is SQVTM and CDR2 ANQGSEA. The germline V and J ends were trimmed by 6 bases and 0 bases, with 12 bases remaining between them. The CDR3 loop spans 13 amino acids. CDR3 amino acids: CSVFQGTSYEQYF. In DNA form, the CDR3 reads TGCAGCGTCTTTCAGGGGACCTCCTACGAGCAGTACTTC.

The chain couples TRBV19 to TRBJ2-1; 12 bases map to TRBD2. The CDR3 extends over 19 amino acids. V lost 6 bases and J lost 1; bases outside the gene matches: 13. Germline V gene lookup returns CDR1 LNHDA and CDR2 SQIVND (reference sequence). The DNA of the CDR3 is TGTGCCAGTAGCACAGGACTAGCGGGACCATTGAGGTCCTACAATGAGCAGTTCTTC. Translated, it gives CASSTGLAGPLRSYNEQFF.

A single count supports this clone. The rearrangement uses TRBV19 and TRBJ2-1; D may be TRBD2 (5 bases). Germline values: CDR1 LNHDA, CDR2 SQIVND (reference sequence). The CDR3 extends over 17 amino acids. V lost 0 bases to trimming and J lost 2 bases, with 14 bases between them. The CDR3: CASSIDGRPGTYNEQFF. The CDR3 DNA sequence: TGTGCCAGTAGTATAGACGGGCGGCCCGGGACCTACAATGAGCAGTTCTTC.

V gene TRBV29-1 combines with J gene TRBJ1-2; D is unresolved. Germline CDR1 reads SQVTM; CDR2 reads ANQGSEA. Trimming shortened V by 4 bases and J by 8 bases, and 14 bases separated the two germline ends. The CDR3 covers 12 residues. CDR3 protein: CSVVMVGSGYTF. The CDR3 DNA follows: TGCAGCGTTGTAATGGTGGGTAGCGGCTACACCTTC.

This clone has a handful of counts. The chain uses TRBV7-9 and TRBJ1-2, with a weak D call TRBD1 (6 bases). V was shortened by 5 bases and J by 7 bases, with 17 bases between the two germline ends. CDR3 size: 14 residues. Germline V gene sequence: CDR1 SEHNR, CDR2 FQNEAQ (reference sequence). The CDR3 nucleotides are TGTGCCAGCAGCCACACGGCTCCAGGGGCTGGCTACACCTTC. It codes for CASSHTAPGAGYTF.

The V call is TRBV2, the J call TRBJ2-3, with 7 bases that match TRBD1. The V and J ends lost 6 bases and 3 bases, in that order; junction bases with no gene match: 9. Per the germline V gene, CDR1 is SNHLY and CDR2 is FYNNEI. This CDR3 contains 15 residues. The CDR3, as DNA: TGTGCCAGCAGCCGACCGGGACAGTTTACAGATACGCAGTATTTT. It specifies CASSRPGQFTDTQYF.

The rearrangement joins TRBV19 to TRBJ1-5, with 8 bases identical to TRBD1. The CDR3 contains 15 residues. The germline V gene has CDR1 LNHDA and CDR2 SQIVND (reference sequence). Losses at the gene ends were 4 bases for V and 3 bases for J; bases not matched to a gene: 5. The CDR3 region has the DNA TGTGCCAGTAGTACTACAGGGGGGGACAATCAGCCCCAGCATTTT. Its translation: CASSTTGGDNQPQHF.

The chain links TRBV1 to TRBJ2-2; the table names TRBD2, a call not compared with the DNA. TRBV1 is reported as a pseudogene. The length of the CDR3 is 18 residues. CDR3 in DNA: TGCACCAGCAGCCATTGTACTAGCGGGAGGTCGAACACCGGGGAGCTGTTTTTT. Translated, it gives CTSSHCTSGRSNTGELFF.

This chain uses TRBV10-3 with TRBJ1-1, with 7 positions matching TRBD1. Per germline, CDR1 ENHRY and CDR2 SYGVKD. The CDR3 is 14 amino acids. Trimming removed 6 bases from V and 3 bases from J; junction bases left unmatched: 7. The CDR3 protein is CAIRTGTEDTEAFF. The DNA of the CDR3 is TGTGCCATCAGGACCGGGACAGAAGACACTGAAGCTTTCTTT.

This chain uses TRBV5-1 with TRBJ1-2; 10 bases map to TRBD1. CDR1 is SGHRS and CDR2 is YFSETQ in the germline V gene. V was clipped by 0 bases and J by 6 bases; unmatched bases: 2. This CDR3 comprises 14 residues. CDR3 bases: TGCGCCAGCAGCTTGGGACAGGGGGCTAATGGCTACACCTTC. Residues: CASSLGQGANGYTF.

This sequence joins TRBV2 and TRBJ1-2; D unclear. This CDR3 comprises 12 residues. V was cut by 8 bases and J by 1 base, with 8 bases left in between. The germline V gene encodes CDR1 SNHLY and CDR2 FYNNEI. The DNA for the CDR3 is TGTGCCAGCGCAGGCTTTAACTATGGCTACACCTTC. It encodes CASAGFNYGYTF.

A single count supports this clone. V is TRBV5-6 and J is TRBJ2-5; D may be TRBD1 (6 bases). V was pared by 2 bases and J by 5 bases, with 16 bases between. The germline V gene has CDR1 SGHDT and CDR2 YYEEEE. The CDR3 has 15 amino acids. CDR3 loop: CASSLGYGTHETQYF. In DNA, the CDR3 is TGTGCCAGCAGCTTAGGTTACGGGACACACGAGACCCAGTACTTC. Together with reference TRBV5-6 and TRBJ2-5, the CDR3 gives the full variable domain: DAGVTQSPTHLIKTRGQQVTLRCSPKSGHDTVSWYQQALGQGPQFIFQYYEEEERQRGNFPDRFSGHQFPNYSSELNVNALLLGDSALYLCASSLGYGTHETQYFGPGTRLLVL.

V and J are TRBV11-2 and TRBJ2-5, with D tentatively TRBD1 (6 bases). The CDR3 spans 14 residues. Germline-derived CDR1 and CDR2 are SGHAT and FQNNGV. V lost 10 bases, J lost 7 bases, and 22 bases lay in between. CDR3 nucleotides: TGTGCCATCAGTGCCGGGACAATTTGGTGGACCCAGTACTTC. Translated, it gives CAISAGTIWWTQYF.

V is TRBV27 and J is TRBJ1-1, with no clear D. The CDR3 is made up of 16 amino acids. V dropped 2 bases and J dropped 1 base, with 14 bases sitting between them. Germline V gene data show CDR1 as MNHEY and CDR2 as SMNVEV (reference sequence). The chain's CDR3 is CASSLRREFRNTEAFF. The DNA of the CDR3 is TGTGCCAGCAGTTTAAGGAGGGAGTTCAGGAACACTGAAGCTTTCTTT.

This chain joins TRBV5-1 and TRBJ1-1, with 7 bases matching TRBD1. From germline, CDR1 is SGHRS and CDR2 YFSETQ. The CDR3 consists of 16 residues. After removal of 4 bases from V and 4 bases from J, the junction contained 13 bases not matched to a gene. The CDR3 DNA sequence: TGCGCCAGCAGCCCTCAGGGGGTGATACAGAGCACTGAAGCTTTCTTT. Amino acids: CASSPQGVIQSTEAFF.

V gene TRBV6-1 combines with J gene TRBJ1-4, with D possibly TRBD1 on 6 matching bases. CDR3 length: 15 residues. Germline V gene lookup returns CDR1 MNHNS and CDR2 SASEGT. V gave up 3 bases and J gave up 5 bases, with 13 bases separating them. CDR3 amino acids: CASSDRSQGNEKLFF. The CDR3 nucleotides are TGTGCCAGCAGTGATAGGTCCCAGGGGAATGAAAAACTGTTTTTT.

The CDR3 DNA reads as TGTGCCAGCAGCCCGGACTATTCCTACGAGCAGTACTTC. Translation: CASSPDYSYEQYF. The chain couples TRBV7-9 to TRBJ2-7, with a possible D match to TRBD2 (6 bases). CDR1 is SEHNR, CDR2 FQNEAQ, per germline (reference sequence). Trimming stripped 5 bases from V and 1 base from J, with 9 bases between. The CDR3 loop spans 13 amino acids. The variable domain in full, with the rest retrieved from reference TRBV7-9 and TRBJ2-7, is DTGVSQNPRHKITKRGQNVTFRCDPISEHNRLYWYRQTLGQGPEFLTYFQNEAQLEKSRLLSDRFSAERPKGSFSTLEIQRTEQGDSAMYLCASSPDYSYEQYFGPGTRLTVT.

This chain's CDR3 is CASSVRLAGGYNEQFF. CDR3 in DNA: TGTGCCAGCAGCGTCCGACTAGCGGGAGGGTACAATGAGCAGTTCTTC. This chain connects TRBV7-6 to TRBJ2-1; 14 positions agree with TRBD2. The J segment lost 4 bases and the V segment lost 5 bases, leaving 4 bases of the junction unmatched. The CDR3 is 16 residues long. Per germline, CDR1 SGHVS and CDR2 FNYEAQ.

The chain has TRBV9 and TRBJ2-7; D not certain. The V end was cut by 0 bases, the J end by 5 bases, with 9 bases between. The germline V gene has CDR1 SGDLS and CDR2 YYNGEE. This CDR3 has 13 amino acids. In DNA form, the CDR3 reads TGTGCCAGCAGCGTAGCTGGGCGAAACGAGCAGTACTTC. Its translation is CASSVAGRNEQYF.

The chain joins TRBV15 to TRBJ2-1; a possible D gene is TRBD2 (7 bases). With 1 base removed from V and 4 bases from J, the gap between germline ends came to 11 bases. Germline V lookup: CDR1 LNHNV, CDR2 YYDKDF (reference sequence). This CDR3 is built from 15 residues. Written as DNA, the CDR3 is TGTGCCACCAGCAGAGGGGAGGGACATTACAATGAGCAGTTCTTC. It specifies CATSRGEGHYNEQFF.

The chain joins TRBV24-1 to TRBJ2-2; D might be TRBD1 (5 bases). The germline CDR1 and CDR2 sequences are KGHDR and SFDVKD. Trimming pared 4 bases from V and 0 bases from J, leaving 23 bases between. CDR3 length equals 20 residues. The CDR3: CATSDHRPGLAATNTGELFF. DNA for the CDR3: TGTGCCACCAGTGACCACAGGCCGGGCCTCGCCGCGACGAACACCGGGGAGCTGTTTTTT.